One sample yielded the 3 T cell receptor beta chains listed below, sequenced in a study of cytomegalovirus exposure and HLA in healthy donors. Vbeta (60) and Jbeta (13) primers were used in the PCR. Data came from immunoSEQ multiplex PCR; TCRdb stores just in-frame clones and leaves some out. The profile shows more than 80,000 clones, approximately 71% of them singletons. The sequenced material came from PBMCs. All receptors derive from a man aged 35 to 55 in good health and CMV-seronegative.

The CDR3 sequence: CASSHGSQAHEQFF. In nucleotides, the CDR3 is TGTGCCAGCAGTCACGGGAGTCAGGCCCATGAGCAGTTCTTC. The chain couples TRBV7-9 to TRBJ2-1, with D tentatively TRBD2 (6 bases). This CDR3 contains 14 residues. Germline V gives CDR1 SEHNR, CDR2 FQNEAQ (reference sequence). V lost 6 bases, J lost 8 bases, and 17 bases lay in between. Full variable domain (remainder filled in from reference TRBV7-9 and TRBJ2-1): DTGVSQNPRHKITKRGQNVTFRCDPISEHNRLYWYRQTLGQGPEFLTYFQNEAQLEKSRLLSDRFSAERPKGSFSTLEIQRTEQGDSAMYLCASSHGSQAHEQFFGPGTRLTVL.

The chain employs TRBV10-3 and TRBJ2-7, with TRBD2 matching 7 bases. The CDR3 loop spans 17 amino acids. CDR1 is ENHRY, CDR2 SYGVKD, per germline. V gave up 0 bases and J gave up 0 bases; unmatched junction bases: 8. The CDR3 DNA reads as TGTGCCATCAGTGAGTCGGCGGTAGCGGGTAACTCCTACGAGCAGTACTTC. Protein: CAISESAVAGNSYEQYF.

The chain links TRBV25-1 to TRBJ2-5; D perhaps matches TRBD1 (6 bases). Trimming removed 4 bases at V and 4 bases at J, with 19 bases between. Germline V gives CDR1 MGHDK, CDR2 SYGVNS. CDR3 size: 16 residues. The CDR3 loop reads CASSGRFDSRGETQYF. In DNA, the CDR3 is TGTGCCAGCAGTGGGCGTTTTGATAGCAGGGGAGAGACCCAGTACTTC.